One and the same sample provided the 25 T cell receptor beta chains below, sequenced in a study of CD8 T cells in ankylosing spondylitis. MiXCR, applied by TCRdb to the 5' RACE reads, yields one record per CDR3 protein. The sample lists about 240,000 distinct CDR3 sequences, 7.5% to 9.5% seen once, with 4% to 5.5% in the top ten. Specimen: blood, either unsorted or a sorted T cell fraction (not recorded which). All receptors derive from a female donor with ankylosing spondylitis or in good health (not recorded which).

The V gene is TRBV7-2, the J gene TRBJ2-3; D might be TRBD2 (6 bases). Trimming cost V 4 bases and J 5 bases, with 16 bases left between them. The germline CDR1 and CDR2 sequences are SGHTA and FQGNSA. CDR3 length: 15 residues. CDR3 residues: CASSSRDSQVDTQYF. The DNA of the CDR3 is TGTGCCAGCAGCTCCCGGGACTCCCAAGTAGATACGCAGTATTTT.

Many counts were recorded for this clonotype. This chain uses TRBV20-1 with TRBJ2-1; 9 nucleotides line up with TRBD1. The CDR3 runs 16 residues. With V trimmed by 2 bases and J by 5 bases, 10 bases remained unmatched. Germline CDR1 and CDR2: DFQATT and SNEGSKA (reference sequence). In DNA, the CDR3 is TGCAGTGCTAGATCCTGGGGACAGGGTTTCGACAATGAGCAGTTCTTC. Translating gives CSARSWGQGFDNEQFF.

This clonotype was recorded many times. This chain uses TRBV5-6 with TRBJ2-7, with no clear D. Germline CDR1 and CDR2: SGHDT and YYEEEE. Trimming removed 0 bases at V and 2 bases at J, with 6 bases between. The CDR3 runs 13 residues. CDR3 DNA sequence: TGTGCCAGCAGCTTGGTACGGCCCTACGAGCAGTACTTC. It translates to CASSLVRPYEQYF. The complete variable domain, with remaining parts taken from reference TRBV5-6 and TRBJ2-7, reads DAGVTQSPTHLIKTRGQQVTLRCSPKSGHDTVSWYQQALGQGPQFIFQYYEEEERQRGNFPDRFSGHQFPNYSSELNVNALLLGDSALYLCASSLVRPYEQYFGPGTRLTVT.

This clonotype has ten or more counts. The chain recombines TRBV5-1 with TRBJ2-2; possible D gene TRBD2, 6 bases. V lost 4 bases and J 8 bases, leaving 24 bases between the germline ends. Germline V lookup: CDR1 SGHRS, CDR2 YFSETQ. This CDR3 spans 17 amino acids. CDR3 bases: TGCGCCAGCAGCCCTACCGGAGGGATGAGTGTGACTGGGGAGCTGTTTTTT. This translates into CASSPTGGMSVTGELFF. The whole variable domain, remainder taken from reference TRBV5-1 and TRBJ2-2, is KAGVTQTPRYLIKTRGQQVTLSCSPISGHRSVSWYQQTPGQGLQFLFEYFSETQRNKGNFPGRFSGRQFSNSRSEMNVSTLELGDSALYLCASSPTGGMSVTGELFFGEGSRLTVL.

The sample holds many counts of this clonotype. DNA of the CDR3: TGTGCCAGCAGCGGCCGGTTACCCTTACCCTACGAGCAGTACTTC. Protein product: CASSGRLPLPYEQYF. This rearrangement joins TRBV6-1 to TRBJ2-7, with D uncertain. CDR3 length: 15 residues. In germline, CDR1 is MNHNS, CDR2 SASEGT. The V end was cut by 6 bases, the J end by 2 bases, with 17 bases between.

This clonotype appeared many times. The rearrangement uses TRBV3-1 and TRBJ1-2, with unresolved D. Germline V gene lookup returns CDR1 LGHDT and CDR2 YNNKEL (reference sequence). V lost 4 bases, J lost 8 bases, and 23 bases lay in between. This CDR3 spans 16 amino acids. The CDR3 bases are TGTGCCAGCAGCCTTAAACCGAGTAGTACCCCGTGGGGCTACACCTTC. Encoded protein: CASSLKPSSTPWGYTF.

In its sample, this clonotype was seen many times. This sequence joins TRBV27 and TRBJ2-1; 9 nucleotides match TRBD2. Germline V gene lookup returns CDR1 MNHEY and CDR2 SMNVEV (reference sequence). After removal of 6 bases from V and 7 bases from J, the junction contained 10 bases not matched to a gene. The CDR3 has 15 residues. CDR3 amino acids: CASRPQAGGNNEQFF. CDR3 bases: TGTGCCAGCAGACCTCAGGCGGGAGGGAATAATGAGCAGTTCTTC.

This clonotype appeared many times. The gene calls are TRBV12-3 or TRBV12-4 and TRBJ1-1; D unresolved. V was trimmed by 6 bases and J by 1 base, leaving 9 bases between them. The CDR3 runs to 13 residues. CDR3 nucleotide sequence: TGTGCCAGCAGCCCTATCTCGAACACTGAAGCTTTCTTT. Encoded protein: CASSPISNTEAFF.

There are a few counts of this clonotype. This chain joins TRBV25-1 and TRBJ1-2; unclear D gene. Germline V gives CDR1 MGHDK, CDR2 SYGVNS. CDR3 length equals 16 residues. The V end was cut by 2 bases, the J end by 0 bases, with 13 bases between. The DNA of the CDR3 is TGTGCCAGCAGTGAACAGGAAGACCCTACTAACTATGGCTACACCTTC. This codes for CASSEQEDPTNYGYTF.

In this sample, this clonotype turned up once. This chain connects TRBV11-2 to TRBJ1-2, with 7 nucleotides matching TRBD1. The ends lost 9 bases at V and 3 bases at J; junction bases unmatched: 7. The germline CDR1 and CDR2 sequences are SGHAT and FQNNGV. The CDR3 consists of 13 residues. The CDR3 bases are TGTGCCAGTGCTCAGGGGGTGGACTATGGCTACACCTTC. As protein: CASAQGVDYGYTF.

This clonotype was recorded many times. The chain links TRBV5-5 to TRBJ1-1; D unresolved. The germline gives CDR1 SGHKS, CDR2 YYEKEE (reference sequence). V lost 3 bases, J lost 1 base, and 13 bases lay in between. This CDR3 is 15 amino acids long. Here the CDR3 DNA reads TGTGCCAGCAGCTCCCTGACGACTTCGAACACTGAAGCTTTCTTT. Its translation: CASSSLTTSNTEAFF.

There are many counts of this clonotype. This chain links TRBV6-5 with TRBJ2-6; 7 nucleotides agree with TRBD1. Germline V gene sequence: CDR1 MNHEY, CDR2 SVGAGI. The CDR3 runs to 18 residues. With 2 bases clipped from V and 0 bases from J, the junction kept 7 bases outside the gene matches. CDR3: CASSYLTGLDSGANVLTF. The DNA of the CDR3 is TGTGCCAGCAGTTACCTGACAGGGCTCGACTCTGGGGCCAACGTCCTGACTTTC.

This clonotype was counted many times. This sequence joins TRBV6-2 or TRBV6-3 and TRBJ2-1, with D possibly TRBD1 on 6 matching bases. In germline, CDR1 is MNHEY, CDR2 SVGEGT. V shed 6 bases and J shed 2 bases, with 20 bases lying between them. The CDR3 is 17 residues long. Here the CDR3 DNA reads TGTGCCAGCAGCTTAACGCTCGGGACACATCCCTACAATGAGCAGTTCTTC. Translated, it gives CASSLTLGTHPYNEQFF.

This clonotype was recorded at least ten times. This rearrangement joins TRBV7-8 to TRBJ2-3; tentatively, D is TRBD2 (6 bases). Germline CDR1 is SGHVS and CDR2 is FQNEAQ. The V and J ends lost 3 bases and 6 bases respectively, with 16 bases between them. The length of the CDR3 is 15 residues. CDR3 DNA: TGTGCCAGCAGCTTCGCCGGAGGGGTTTCGGATACGCAGTATTTT. Its translation: CASSFAGGVSDTQYF.

This clonotype was seen repeatedly, ten times or more. The chain couples TRBV10-3 to TRBJ2-2; TRBD1 aligns across 7 bases. Germline loops: CDR1 ENHRY, CDR2 SYGVKD. The junction had 4 bases not matched to a gene; V was cut back by 4 bases and J by 2 bases. The length of the CDR3 is 15 residues. The CDR3 reads CAISVGTDNTGELFF. In DNA form, the CDR3 reads TGTGCCATCAGTGTCGGGACAGATAACACCGGGGAGCTGTTTTTT.

This clonotype was detected ten times or more. The V and J genes are TRBV5-1 and TRBJ2-2; the match to TRBD1 covers 9 bases. Germline trimming cut 2 bases from V and 0 bases from J; bases unmatched to any gene: 2. Germline values: CDR1 SGHRS, CDR2 YFSETQ. The CDR3 has 16 residues. The CDR3 protein is CASSLGTGPNTGELFF. CDR3 DNA: TGCGCCAGCAGCTTAGGGACAGGGCCGAACACCGGGGAGCTGTTTTTT. Looking up the rest from reference TRBV5-1 and TRBJ2-2 gives the full variable domain: KAGVTQTPRYLIKTRGQQVTLSCSPISGHRSVSWYQQTPGQGLQFLFEYFSETQRNKGNFPGRFSGRQFSNSRSEMNVSTLELGDSALYLCASSLGTGPNTGELFFGEGSRLTVL.

This clonotype was seen ten or more times. The V call is TRBV27, the J call TRBJ1-4; D not resolved. Germline V CDR1 and CDR2: MNHEY, SMNVEV (reference sequence). With 3 bases removed from V and 8 bases from J, the gap between germline ends came to 13 bases. The CDR3 extends over 14 amino acids. DNA of the CDR3: TGTGCCAGCAGTTTGGCCGCGCGAGCCGAAAAACTGTTTTTT. Translating it yields CASSLAARAEKLFF.

This clonotype was found many times. J is TRBJ1-2 and V is TRBV5-1, with 9 bases identical to TRBD1. CDR1 and CDR2 from the germline V gene are SGHRS and YFSETQ. The CDR3 has 17 residues. Unmatched junction bases numbered 11, after V lost 3 bases and J lost 2 bases. The CDR3 DNA sequence: TGCGCCAGCAGCTCCGGGACAGGGTCTAGGGTGAACTATGGCTACACCTTC. It is translated as CASSSGTGSRVNYGYTF. Variable domain in full (rest from reference TRBV5-1 and TRBJ1-2): KAGVTQTPRYLIKTRGQQVTLSCSPISGHRSVSWYQQTPGQGLQFLFEYFSETQRNKGNFPGRFSGRQFSNSRSEMNVSTLELGDSALYLCASSSGTGSRVNYGYTFGSGTRLTVV.

This clonotype was seen repeatedly, ten times or more. This rearrangement joins TRBV20-1 to TRBJ2-1; 9 bases align to TRBD2. The CDR3 runs 15 residues. CDR1 is DFQATT and CDR2 is SNEGSKA in the germline V gene (reference sequence). V dropped 2 bases and J dropped 3; count of bases not matched to a gene: 5. Written as DNA, the CDR3 is TGCAGTGCTAGACCCCCAGCGGGAGGCTACAATGAGCAGTTCTTC. Its translation: CSARPPAGGYNEQFF.

There are many counts of this clonotype. V and J are TRBV30 and TRBJ1-4, with D possibly TRBD1 on 5 matching bases. The V gene's germline CDR1 is GTSNPN and CDR2 SVGIG (reference sequence). The CDR3 is 12 amino acids. The V end was cut by 3 bases, the J end by 8 bases, with 10 bases between. This CDR3 reads CAWRRGREKLFF. For the CDR3, the DNA is TGTGCCTGGAGGAGGGGCAGGGAAAAACTGTTTTTT.

The sample holds a few counts of this clonotype. The chain uses TRBV6-1 and TRBJ1-2, with unresolved D. The CDR3 covers 17 residues. Germline V gives CDR1 MNHNS, CDR2 SASEGT. V shed 1 base and J shed 3 bases, with 18 bases lying between them. The CDR3 DNA reads as TGTGCCAGCAGTGAAGGGGCGGTCCGGGGAAATGACTATGGCTACACCTTC. As protein: CASSEGAVRGNDYGYTF.

This clonotype was seen ten or more times. The chain employs TRBV6-2 or TRBV6-3 and TRBJ2-1; D is undetermined. The V gene lost 0 bases and the J gene lost 0 bases, with 9 bases spanning the gap. CDR1 MNHEY and CDR2 SVGEGT come from the germline V gene. CDR3 length: 16 amino acids. The CDR3, as DNA: TGTGCCAGCAGTTACTCGAACCCGAGCTCCTACAATGAGCAGTTCTTC. As protein: CASSYSNPSSYNEQFF.

This clonotype was recorded at least ten times. The chain employs TRBV7-2 and TRBJ2-1; D gene unclear. From germline, CDR1 is SGHTA and CDR2 FQGNSA. The V gene lost 5 bases and the J gene lost 9 bases, with 11 bases spanning the gap. The CDR3 loop spans 12 amino acids. As DNA, the CDR3 is TGTGCCAGCAGCCTAACTGAACGTGAGCAGTTCTTC. Residues: CASSLTEREQFF. Filled out from reference TRBV7-2 and TRBJ2-1, the complete variable domain reads GAGVSQSPSNKVTEKGKDVELRCDPISGHTALYWYRQSLGQGLEFLIYFQGNSAPDKSGLPSDRFSAERTGGSVSTLTIQRTQQEDSAVYLCASSLTEREQFFGPGTRLTVL.

This clonotype was found many times. V gene TRBV28 combines with J gene TRBJ1-2, with no clear D. From germline, CDR1 is MDHEN and CDR2 SYDVKM. The germline V and J ends were trimmed by 2 bases and 2 bases, with 12 bases remaining between them. The CDR3 runs 15 residues. The CDR3 region has the DNA TGTGCCAGCAGTTTACTGAGAATCGGAAACTATGGCTACACCTTC. As protein: CASSLLRIGNYGYTF.

The sample holds many counts of this clonotype. The chain links TRBV29-1 to TRBJ2-3, with D unclear. Germline CDR1 and CDR2: SQVTM and ANQGSEA. V was pared by 1 base and J by 0 bases, with 14 bases between. The length of the CDR3 is 16 residues. The CDR3, as DNA: TGCAGCGTTGAAGCCCCCCTCGGACCTAGCACAGATACGCAGTATTTT. It codes for CSVEAPLGPSTDTQYF.